A selection of T cell receptor beta chains follows, all from one sample in a study of blood T cell repertoires in COVID-19. Using immunoSEQ multiplex PCR, the repertoire was profiled, and TCRdb retains in-frame clones only, with some absent. The data contain a few hundred thousand clones, more than 75% of them singletons. The source material was PBMCs or T cells enriched from blood (not recorded which). The receptors originated from a woman in her fifties or sixties who had been exposed to COVID-19. CDR3s include the opening cysteine and the closing phenylalanine or tryptophan. The D gene is left open where the match is weak. Only part of the rows carry a size: once, few, many, or a class if the clone is expanded.

CDR3 length	V gene	J gene	clone size	D gene	CDR3 protein	CDR3 DNA
14	TRBV6-5	TRBJ1-2	once	TRBD1	CASATGTGVYGYTF	TGTGCCAGCGCTACTGGGACAGGAGTCTATGGCTACACCTTC
16	TRBV15	TRBJ2-5	-	TRBD2	CATSRGSSGGEETQYF	TGTGCCACCAGCAGAGGGTCTAGCGGGGGGGAAGAGACCCAGTACTTC
14	TRBV11-2	TRBJ2-2	-	TRBD1	CASSLTGVSGELFF	TGTGCCAGCAGCTTAACAGGGGTCAGCGGGGAGCTGTTTTTT
15	TRBV5-1	TRBJ2-7	-	TRBD1	CASSLSARDRDEQYF	TGCGCCAGCAGCTTGAGCGCTAGGGACAGGGACGAGCAGTACTTC
16	TRBV7-3	TRBJ2-1	-	-	CASSLTQGSPYNEQFF	TGTGCCAGCAGCTTAACGCAGGGGAGTCCCTACAATGAGCAGTTCTTC
13	TRBV12-3/TRBV12-4	TRBJ2-7	few	TRBD1	CASSSSGTAEQYF	TGTGCCAGCAGTTCCTCCGGGACAGCTGAGCAGTACTTC
15	TRBV11-2	TRBJ1-3	-	-	CASSSNRGRGNTIYF	TGTGCCAGCAGCTCAAATCGGGGTAGGGGAAACACCATATATTTT
14	TRBV24-1	TRBJ2-2	few	TRBD1	CATQGQGDAGELFF	TGTGCCACCCAGGGACAGGGGGACGCCGGGGAGCTGTTTTTT
17	TRBV11-1	TRBJ2-1	-	TRBD2	CASSLAVRTSGSNEQFF	TGTGCCAGCAGCTTAGCGGTGAGGACTAGCGGGAGTAATGAGCAGTTCTTC
15	TRBV5-1	TRBJ2-1	-	TRBD2	CASSSAGGLFDEQFF	TGCGCCAGCTCCTCGGCGGGGGGCCTCTTTGATGAGCAGTTCTTC
16	TRBV6-5	TRBJ2-2	-	-	CASSYEADTSTGELFF	TGTGCCAGCAGTTATGAGGCGGATACGAGCACCGGGGAGCTGTTTTTT
13	TRBV18	TRBJ1-2	-	TRBD1	CASSGTAIRGYTF	TGTGCCAGCTCCGGGACAGCCATACGGGGCTACACCTTC
13	TRBV10-2	TRBJ1-1	once	TRBD1	CASSITGGAEAFF	TGCGCCAGCAGTATAACAGGGGGGGCTGAAGCTTTCTTT
14	TRBV5-4	TRBJ2-5	-	-	CASSLALRGETQYF	TGTGCCAGCAGCTTGGCCCTGCGGGGAGAGACCCAGTACTTC
16	TRBV10-1	TRBJ2-3	once	-	CASSEYGLGGTDTQYF	TGCGCCAGCAGTGAATACGGTCTCGGGGGCACAGATACGCAGTATTTT
16	TRBV9	TRBJ2-1	once	TRBD2	CASSPKAGGIYNEQFF	TGTGCCAGCAGCCCCAAGGCGGGGGGGATCTACAATGAGCAGTTCTTC
14	TRBV2	TRBJ1-6	once	-	CASSEPRGSAPLHF	TGTGCCAGCAGTGAACCCAGGGGCTCGGCACCCCTCCACTTT
12	TRBV30	TRBJ1-1	-	-	CAWIRADTEAFF	TGTGCCTGGATCAGGGCGGACACTGAAGCTTTCTTT
12	TRBV29-1	TRBJ1-1	-	-	CSADRTNTEAFF	TGCAGCGCCGACAGAACCAACACTGAAGCTTTCTTT
13	TRBV5-4	TRBJ2-7	-	-	CASSSTGNYEQYF	TGTGCCAGCAGCTCGACAGGCAACTACGAGCAGTACTTC
16	TRBV7-3	TRBJ2-1	once	TRBD2	CASSFLSGGAGNEQFF	TGTGCCAGCAGCTTCCTTAGCGGGGGGGCCGGGAATGAGCAGTTCTTC
16	TRBV19	TRBJ1-2	few	TRBD1	CASSTTGTGVSFGYTF	TGTGCCAGTAGTACCACCGGGACAGGGGTATCCTTTGGCTACACCTTC
13	TRBV11-3	TRBJ2-1	once	-	CASSLDQFNEQFF	TGTGCCAGCAGCTTAGATCAATTCAATGAGCAGTTCTTC
11	TRBV29-1	TRBJ1-2	-	-	CSVGQGYGYTF	TGCAGCGTTGGTCAGGGGTATGGCTACACCTTC
14	TRBV24-1	TRBJ2-1	once	TRBD2	CATGSGGGYNEQFF	TGTGCCACCGGTAGTGGGGGGGGATACAATGAGCAGTTCTTC
16	TRBV6-2/TRBV6-3	TRBJ2-2	-	-	CASSSRGALNTGELFF	TGTGCCAGCAGTTCCCGGGGAGCGTTGAACACCGGGGAGCTGTTTTTT
14	TRBV11-2	TRBJ2-7	-	TRBD1	CASSFDRVAYEQYF	TGTGCCAGCAGCTTCGACAGGGTGGCCTACGAGCAGTACTTC
12	TRBV12-3/TRBV12-4	TRBJ1-1	-	-	CASSLKFTEAFF	TGTGCCAGCAGCCTAAAGTTCACTGAAGCTTTCTTT
15	TRBV7-2	TRBJ2-5	few	TRBD2	CASSIEAGGRETQYF	TGTGCCAGCAGCATAGAAGCGGGGGGGCGGGAGACCCAGTACTTC
11	TRBV29-1	TRBJ2-3	few	-	CSVIRGNTQYF	TGCAGCGTGATACGGGGTAATACGCAGTATTTT
12	TRBV10-3	TRBJ1-6	-	TRBD1	CASAGGNSPLHF	TGTGCCAGCGCAGGGGGCAATTCACCCCTCCACTTT
17	TRBV5-5	TRBJ1-1	-	TRBD1	CASSGTGTGDLNTEAFF	TGTGCCAGCAGCGGAACCGGGACAGGCGACCTGAACACTGAAGCTTTCTTT
16	TRBV19	TRBJ2-6	-	TRBD1	CASSRDSSSGANVLTF	TGTGCCAGCAGTCGGGACAGCTCCTCTGGGGCCAACGTCCTGACTTTC
15	TRBV27	TRBJ2-7	-	TRBD1	CASSSVGQGRYEQYF	TGTGCCAGCAGTTCAGTCGGACAGGGAAGATACGAGCAGTACTTC
18	TRBV5-1	TRBJ1-4	-	TRBD1	CASSLADRVTPEREKLFF	TGCGCCAGCAGCTTGGCCGACAGGGTCACGCCGGAAAGAGAAAAACTGTTTTTT
15	TRBV10-2	TRBJ1-3	-	TRBD1	CASSDSTGMGNTIYF	TGCGCCAGCAGTGATTCGACAGGGATGGGAAACACCATATATTTT
14	TRBV5-1	TRBJ1-2	once	-	CASSLDEGRYGYTF	TGCGCCAGCAGCTTGGATGAGGGAAGGTATGGCTACACCTTC
15	TRBV7-8	TRBJ1-1	-	TRBD1	CASSTRGRKDTEAFF	TGTGCCAGCAGCACCAGGGGGCGTAAGGACACTGAAGCTTTCTTT
14	TRBV19	TRBJ1-2	-	TRBD1	CASRAGGQDYGYTF	TGTGCCAGTAGAGCAGGGGGCCAAGACTATGGCTACACCTTC
15	TRBV15	TRBJ2-7	-	TRBD1	CATSRDGTGSDEQYF	TGTGCCACCAGCAGAGATGGGACAGGGTCCGACGAGCAGTACTTC
16	TRBV7-8	TRBJ1-1	-	-	CASSLHRGARNTEAFF	TGTGCCAGCAGCCTCCATCGGGGGGCGCGGAACACTGAAGCTTTCTTT
18	TRBV7-2	TRBJ2-2	few	TRBD1	CASSAWDSETFGAGELFF	TGTGCCAGCAGCGCCTGGGACAGTGAAACCTTTGGCGCCGGGGAGCTGTTTTTT
14	TRBV7-8	TRBJ2-7	-	-	CASSQAQGGYEQYF	TGTGCCAGCAGCCAGGCGCAGGGGGGCTACGAGCAGTACTTC
15	TRBV5-6	TRBJ1-4	-	TRBD1	CASSTRTGGSEKLFF	TGTGCCAGCAGTACCCGGACAGGGGGGAGTGAAAAACTGTTTTTT
20	TRBV10-2	TRBJ1-5	-	-	CASSDHERTMIPGSNQPQHF	TGCGCCAGCAGTGATCACGAGCGGACGATGATTCCGGGGAGCAATCAGCCCCAGCATTTT